The TCR beta chain described here comes from a study of identical twins' blood T cells. Study results and limitations: Top TCRbeta clonotypes were shared more with twin than unrelated donors.

TCRdb re-analysed the 5' RACE reads in MiXCR, keeping a single row per CDR3 protein. The profile shows 350,000 to 400,000 distinct CDR3 sequences, 25% to 35% of them singletons. This clonotype has just a few counts. Its specificity is not known. All three twin pairs grew up together with likely shared infections and vaccines. The CDR3 has 14 residues. Germline CDR1 and CDR2: SGHTA and FQGNSA. Trimming cost V 2 bases and J 9 bases; bases outside gene matches: 6. Material: PBMCs. The chain combines TRBV7-2 with TRBJ2-4, with 8 bases fitting TRBD1. This TCR was recovered from a woman aged 18-50 years in good health. CDR3 amino acids: CASSLSRDRGIQYF. The CDR3 DNA reads TGTGCCAGCAGCTTATCTCGAGACAGGGGCATTCAGTACTTC.